This T cell receptor beta chain is from a study of control samples from healthy donors and cancer patients. Produced via immunoSEQ multiplex PCR; TCRdb's table is partial and in-frame only. The sample gives some 130,000 clones, approximately 92% of which show up once; around 2.1% is in the top ten. The sample was blood. This clonotype was obtained from a woman aged 45 to 65 in good health.

The CDR3 protein is CASSLVRNTEAFF. The CDR3 coding sequence is TGTGCCAGCAGCTTGGTAAGAAACACTGAAGCTTTCTTT. The V and J genes are TRBV5-5 and TRBJ1-1; D is ambiguous. The germline gives CDR1 SGHKS, CDR2 YYEKEE (reference sequence). Trimming removed 0 bases at V and 2 bases at J, with 5 bases between. This CDR3 contains 13 residues.